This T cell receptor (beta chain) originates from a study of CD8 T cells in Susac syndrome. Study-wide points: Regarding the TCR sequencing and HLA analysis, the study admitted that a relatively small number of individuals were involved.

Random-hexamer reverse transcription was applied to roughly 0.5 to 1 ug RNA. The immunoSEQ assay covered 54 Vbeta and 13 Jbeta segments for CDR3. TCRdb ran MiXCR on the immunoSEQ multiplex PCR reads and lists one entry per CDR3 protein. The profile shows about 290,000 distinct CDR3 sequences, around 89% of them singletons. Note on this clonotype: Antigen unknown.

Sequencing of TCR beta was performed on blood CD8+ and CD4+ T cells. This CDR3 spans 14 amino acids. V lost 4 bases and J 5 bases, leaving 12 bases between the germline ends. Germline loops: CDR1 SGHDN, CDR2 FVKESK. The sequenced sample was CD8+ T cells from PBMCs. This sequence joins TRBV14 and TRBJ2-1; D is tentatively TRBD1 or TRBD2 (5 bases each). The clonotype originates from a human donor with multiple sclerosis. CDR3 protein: CASSPRDQNNEQFF. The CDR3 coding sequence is TGTGCCAGCAGCCCCCGGGACCAAAACAATGAGCAGTTCTTC.